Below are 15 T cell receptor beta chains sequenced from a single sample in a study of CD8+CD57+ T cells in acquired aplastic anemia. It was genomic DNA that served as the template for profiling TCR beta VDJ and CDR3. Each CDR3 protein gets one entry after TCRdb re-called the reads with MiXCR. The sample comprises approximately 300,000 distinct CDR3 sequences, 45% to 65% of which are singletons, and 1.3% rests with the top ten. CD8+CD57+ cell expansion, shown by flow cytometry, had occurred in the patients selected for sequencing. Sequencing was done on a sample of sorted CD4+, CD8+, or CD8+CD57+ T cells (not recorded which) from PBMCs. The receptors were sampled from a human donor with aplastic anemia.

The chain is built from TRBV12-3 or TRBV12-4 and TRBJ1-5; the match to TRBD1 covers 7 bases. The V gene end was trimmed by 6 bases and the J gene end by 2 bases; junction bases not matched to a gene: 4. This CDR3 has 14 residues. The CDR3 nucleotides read TGTGCCAGCAGACGCGACAGGGGCAATCAGCCCCAGCATTTT. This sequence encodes CASRRDRGNQPQHF.

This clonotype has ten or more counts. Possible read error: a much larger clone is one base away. The CDR3 region has the DNA TGTGCCAGCAGCTTACCTACTAGCCGACGACAAGAGACCCAGTACTTC. Translation: CASSLPTSRRQETQYF. The rearrangement joins TRBV7-9 to TRBJ2-5; D is possibly TRBD2 (6 bases). Germline values: CDR1 SEHNR, CDR2 FQNEAQ (reference sequence). The CDR3 loop spans 16 amino acids. Trimming removed 2 bases at V and 2 bases at J, with 15 bases between.

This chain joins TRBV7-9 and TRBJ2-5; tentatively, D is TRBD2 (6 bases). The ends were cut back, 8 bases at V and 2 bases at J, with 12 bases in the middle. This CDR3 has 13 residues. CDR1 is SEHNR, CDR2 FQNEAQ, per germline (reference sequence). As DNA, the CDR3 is TGTGCCAGCTGGGGGGACGGGCAAGAGACCCAGTACTTC. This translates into CASWGDGQETQYF.

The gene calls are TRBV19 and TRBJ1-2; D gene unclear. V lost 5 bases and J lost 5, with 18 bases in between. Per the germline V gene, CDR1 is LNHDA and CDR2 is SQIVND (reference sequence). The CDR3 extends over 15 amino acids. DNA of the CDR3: TGTGCCAGTAGTCCATCTCAGTCCCTGACTTATGGCTACACCTTC. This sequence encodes CASSPSQSLTYGYTF.

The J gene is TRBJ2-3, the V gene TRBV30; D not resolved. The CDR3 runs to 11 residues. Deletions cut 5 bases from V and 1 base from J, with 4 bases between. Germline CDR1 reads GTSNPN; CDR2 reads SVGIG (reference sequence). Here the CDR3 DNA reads TGTGCCTGGGGACGCACAGATACGCAGTATTTT. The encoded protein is CAWGRTDTQYF.

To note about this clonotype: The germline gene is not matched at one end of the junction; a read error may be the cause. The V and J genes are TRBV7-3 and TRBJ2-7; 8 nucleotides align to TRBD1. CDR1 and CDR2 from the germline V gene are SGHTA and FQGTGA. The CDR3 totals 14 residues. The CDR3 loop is CTSSLGQGITEQYF. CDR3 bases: TGTACCAGCAGCCTCGGACAGGGTATCACCGAGCAGTACTTC.

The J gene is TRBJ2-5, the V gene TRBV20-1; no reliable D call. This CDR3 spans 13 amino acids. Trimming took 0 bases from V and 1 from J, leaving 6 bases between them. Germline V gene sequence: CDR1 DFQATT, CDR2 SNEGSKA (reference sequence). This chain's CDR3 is CSAREGIQETQYF. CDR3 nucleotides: TGCAGTGCTAGAGAGGGGATCCAAGAGACCCAGTACTTC.

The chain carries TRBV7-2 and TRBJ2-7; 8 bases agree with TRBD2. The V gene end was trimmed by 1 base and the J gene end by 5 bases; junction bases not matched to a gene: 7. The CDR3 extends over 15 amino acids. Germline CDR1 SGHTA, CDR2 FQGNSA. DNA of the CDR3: TGTGCCAGCAGCTTAGGGGGCGGGAGGACCCACGAGCAGTACTTC. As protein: CASSLGGGRTHEQYF.

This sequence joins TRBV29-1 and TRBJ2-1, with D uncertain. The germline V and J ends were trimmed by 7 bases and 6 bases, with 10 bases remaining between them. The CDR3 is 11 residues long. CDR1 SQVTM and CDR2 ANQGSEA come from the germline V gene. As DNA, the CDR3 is TGCAGCGGGGGTTCCGGCAATGAGCAGTTCTTC. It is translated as CSGGSGNEQFF.

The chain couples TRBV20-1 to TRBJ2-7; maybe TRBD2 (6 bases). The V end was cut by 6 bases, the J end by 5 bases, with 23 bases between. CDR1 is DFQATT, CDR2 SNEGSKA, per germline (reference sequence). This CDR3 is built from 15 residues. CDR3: CSAALSSGGGNEQYF. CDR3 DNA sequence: TGCAGTGCCGCACTTAGTAGCGGAGGCGGGAACGAGCAGTACTTC.

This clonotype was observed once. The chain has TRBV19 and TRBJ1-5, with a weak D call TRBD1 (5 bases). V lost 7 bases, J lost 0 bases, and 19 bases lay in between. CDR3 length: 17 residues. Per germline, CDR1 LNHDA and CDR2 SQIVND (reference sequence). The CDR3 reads CASIAGGAGYSNQPQHF. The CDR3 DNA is TGTGCCAGTATTGCGGGTGGGGCCGGGTATAGCAATCAGCCCCAGCATTTT. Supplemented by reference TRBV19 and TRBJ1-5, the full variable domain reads DGGITQSPKYLFRKEGQNVTLSCEQNLNHDAMYWYRQDPGQGLRLIYYSQIVNDFQKGDIAEGYSVSREKKESFPLTVTSAQKNPTAFYLCASIAGGAGYSNQPQHFGDGTRLSIL.

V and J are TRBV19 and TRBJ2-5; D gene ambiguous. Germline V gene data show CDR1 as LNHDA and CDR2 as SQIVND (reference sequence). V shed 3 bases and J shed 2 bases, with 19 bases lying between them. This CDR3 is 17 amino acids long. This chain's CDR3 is CASSILRGQKGQETQYF. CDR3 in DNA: TGTGCCAGTAGTATCCTTCGCGGCCAAAAGGGTCAAGAGACCCAGTACTTC.

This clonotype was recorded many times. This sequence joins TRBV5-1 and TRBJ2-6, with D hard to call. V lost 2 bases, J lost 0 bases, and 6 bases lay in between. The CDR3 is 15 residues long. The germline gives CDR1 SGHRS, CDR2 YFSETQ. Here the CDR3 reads CASSFSISGANVLTF. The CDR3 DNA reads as TGCGCCAGCAGCTTTAGCATCTCTGGGGCCAACGTCCTGACTTTC.

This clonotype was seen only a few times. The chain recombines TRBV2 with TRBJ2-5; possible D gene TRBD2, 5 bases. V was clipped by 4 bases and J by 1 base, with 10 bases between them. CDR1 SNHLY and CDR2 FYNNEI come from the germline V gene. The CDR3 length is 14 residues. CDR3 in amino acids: CASSGISAQETQYF. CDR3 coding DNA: TGTGCCAGCAGTGGGATTAGCGCCCAAGAGACCCAGTACTTC. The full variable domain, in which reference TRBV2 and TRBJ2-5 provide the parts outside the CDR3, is EPEVTQTPSHQVTQMGQEVILRCVPISNHLYFYWYRQILGQKVEFLVSFYNNEISEKSEIFDDQFSVERPDGSNFTLKIRSTKLEDSAMYFCASSGISAQETQYFGPGTRLLVL.

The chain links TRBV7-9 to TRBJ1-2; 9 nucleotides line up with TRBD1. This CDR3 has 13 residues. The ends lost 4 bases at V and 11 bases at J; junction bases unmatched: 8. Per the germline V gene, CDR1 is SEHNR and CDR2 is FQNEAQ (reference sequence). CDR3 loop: CASSSWTGARYTF. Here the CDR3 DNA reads TGTGCCAGCAGCTCCTGGACAGGGGCCCGTTACACCTTC.